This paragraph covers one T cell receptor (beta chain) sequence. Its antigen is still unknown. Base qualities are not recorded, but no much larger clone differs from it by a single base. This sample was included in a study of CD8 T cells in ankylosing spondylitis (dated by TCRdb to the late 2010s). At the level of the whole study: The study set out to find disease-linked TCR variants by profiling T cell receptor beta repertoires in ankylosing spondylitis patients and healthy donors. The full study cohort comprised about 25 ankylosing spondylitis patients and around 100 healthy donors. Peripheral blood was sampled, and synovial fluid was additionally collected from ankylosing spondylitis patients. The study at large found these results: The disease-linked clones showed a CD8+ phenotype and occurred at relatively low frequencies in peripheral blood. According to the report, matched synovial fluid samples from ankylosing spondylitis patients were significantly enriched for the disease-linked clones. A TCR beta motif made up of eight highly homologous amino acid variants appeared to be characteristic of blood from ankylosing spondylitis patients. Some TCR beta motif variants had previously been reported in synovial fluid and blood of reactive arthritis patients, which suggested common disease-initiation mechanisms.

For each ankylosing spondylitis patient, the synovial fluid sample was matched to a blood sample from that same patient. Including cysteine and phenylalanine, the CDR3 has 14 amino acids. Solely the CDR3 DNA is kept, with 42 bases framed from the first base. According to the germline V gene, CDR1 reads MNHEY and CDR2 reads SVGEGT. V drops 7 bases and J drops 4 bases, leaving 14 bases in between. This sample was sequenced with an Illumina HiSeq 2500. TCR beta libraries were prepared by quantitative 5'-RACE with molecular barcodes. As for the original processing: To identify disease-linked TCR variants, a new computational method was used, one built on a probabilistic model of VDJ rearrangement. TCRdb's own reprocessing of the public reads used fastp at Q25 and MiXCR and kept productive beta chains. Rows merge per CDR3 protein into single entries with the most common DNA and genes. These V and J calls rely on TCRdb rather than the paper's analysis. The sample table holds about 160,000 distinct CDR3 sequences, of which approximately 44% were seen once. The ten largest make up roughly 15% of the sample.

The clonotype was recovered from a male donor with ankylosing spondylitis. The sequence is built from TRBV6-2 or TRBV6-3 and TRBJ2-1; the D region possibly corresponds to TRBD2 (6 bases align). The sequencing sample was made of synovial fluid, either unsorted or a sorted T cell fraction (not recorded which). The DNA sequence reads TGTGCCAGCACCTTACGGGACTCGTACAATGAGCAGTTCTTC. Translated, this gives CASTLRDSYNEQFF.